This T cell receptor (beta chain) was found in a study of cytomegalovirus exposure and HLA in healthy donors. The donors were in the roughly 130-subject validation cohort, distinct from the approximately 700-subject first cohort. Study-level points and caveats: Investigators reported 150 to 200 TCR beta chains as tied to cytomegalovirus. The classifier was said to identify cytomegalovirus status with high specificity and sensitivity.

V shed 4 bases and J shed 3 bases, with 22 bases lying between them. Germline CDR1 reads MGHRA; CDR2 reads YSYEKL. CDR3 length: 17 residues. The sample holds a few counts of this clone. Its antigen is not known. Clones were read by immunoSEQ multiplex PCR, and TCRdb kept only the in-frame ones, dropping some. In the table there are 100,000 to 150,000 clones, roughly nine tenths of which are singletons. This chain uses TRBV4-1 with TRBJ2-7; D is perhaps TRBD2 (6 bases). The sample was PBMCs. This TCR came from a man younger than 40 in good health and CMV-seronegative. In DNA form, the CDR3 reads TGCGCCAGCAGCCTTCACTCTGGGGGGAAACTAAACTACGAGCAGTACTTC. Its protein is CASSLHSGGKLNYEQYF.